This is a list of T cell receptor beta chains from one sample in a study of blood T cell repertoires in COVID-19. Assay: immunoSEQ multiplex PCR; the TCRdb copy retains only in-frame clones and omits some. The data show about 210,000 clones, 85% seen once. Specimen: PBMCs or T cells enriched from blood (not recorded which). Source of these receptors: a man aged 35 to 55 who had recovered from COVID-19. The CDR3 runs from the conserved cysteine through the conserved F or W. D genes are given only for firm matches. Clone size is shown for a subset of rows, as once, few, many or a class of expanded clone.

clone size,V gene,J gene,CDR3 length,D gene,CDR3 DNA,CDR3 protein
NA,TRBV21-1,TRBJ1-5,15,NA,TGTGCCAGCAGCATATACAGGGAAGGCAATCAGCCCCAGCATTTT,CASSIYREGNQPQHF
NA,TRBV15,TRBJ1-3,15,NA,TGTGCCACCAGCTCAATGGACAGCTCTGGAAACACCATATATTTT,CATSSMDSSGNTIYF
NA,TRBV11-2,TRBJ1-4,17,TRBD1,TGTGCCAGCAGCCCGACCCAGGGGGCGCAAGTGGGGGAAAAACTGTTTTTT,CASSPTQGAQVGEKLFF
few,TRBV19,TRBJ2-7,14,NA,TGTGCCAGTAGTATAGAGGTGAGCTCCTACGAGCAGTACTTC,CASSIEVSSYEQYF
NA,TRBV19,TRBJ1-5,15,TRBD1,TGTGCCACAAGGTCTGGGACAGGCCTGATGGGGCCCCAGCATTTT,CATRSGTGLMGPQHF
NA,TRBV7-3,TRBJ1-1,13,NA,TGTGCCAGCAGGAAAAGCGGGGGGACTGAAGCTTTCTTT,CASRKSGGTEAFF
NA,TRBV9,TRBJ2-2,12,NA,TGTGCCAGCAGCTTATCCGGCGGGGAGCTGTTTTTT,CASSLSGGELFF
NA,TRBV12-5,TRBJ1-1,16,NA,TGTGCTAGTGGTTTCGGTTCAGGGTTGGTCAACACTGAAGCTTTCTTT,CASGFGSGLVNTEAFF
NA,TRBV28,TRBJ2-7,14,NA,TGTGCCAGCAGTCCCGGGGGAGTACTCTACGAGCAGTACTTC,CASSPGGVLYEQYF
NA,TRBV9,TRBJ2-1,21,TRBD2,TGTGCCAGCAGCGAGCCCGGAGCGGGAGGTTCCATCTTGAGCTCCTACAATGAGCAGTTCTTC,CASSEPGAGGSILSSYNEQFF
NA,TRBV4-1,TRBJ1-2,15,NA,TGCGCCAGCAGCCAAGAAAGGACAATTAAGGCTCTCTACACCTTC,CASSQERTIKALYTF
few,TRBV30,TRBJ2-3,13,NA,TGTGCCTGGCAAAGGGGGGGGCCAGATACGCAGTATTTT,CAWQRGGPDTQYF
once,TRBV5-5,TRBJ1-2,14,TRBD1,TGTGCCAGCAGCCCGGGACAGCTGGGGTATGGCTACACCTTC,CASSPGQLGYGYTF
few,TRBV6-5,TRBJ1-6,15,NA,NA,CASSFGPGWDSPLHF
NA,TRBV7-2,TRBJ2-3,14,NA,TGTGCCAGCAGCTTAGCGCGTAGCACAGATACGCAGTATTTT,CASSLARSTDTQYF